The 30 T cell receptor beta chains below all came from one sample that was sequenced in a study of cytomegalovirus exposure and HLA in healthy donors. Clones were read by immunoSEQ multiplex PCR, and TCRdb kept only the in-frame ones, dropping some. The repertoire holds over 200,000 clones, with roughly 84% as singletons. Source material: PBMCs. The receptors come from a woman between 18 and 30 years old in good health and CMV-seropositive.

The V call is TRBV5-1, the J call TRBJ2-1; D uncertain. This CDR3 is 13 amino acids long. CDR1 is SGHRS, CDR2 YFSETQ, per germline. The V end was cut by 2 bases, the J end by 5 bases, with 8 bases between. The CDR3 DNA reads TGCGCCAGCAGCTTTGAGGTCGACAATGAGCAGTTCTTC. Protein: CASSFEVDNEQFF.

V is TRBV27 and J is TRBJ2-2; 7 positions agree with TRBD2. Germline lookup yields CDR1 MNHEY and CDR2 SMNVEV (reference sequence). The length of the CDR3 is 15 residues. The V segment lost 3 bases and the J segment 4 bases; nucleotides outside the gene matches: 5. CDR3 nucleotides: TGTGCCAGCAGTTTCGGCGGGGGAGTCACCGGGGAGCTGTTTTTT. Its protein product is CASSFGGGVTGELFF.

The sample holds one count of this clone. The chain uses TRBV9 and TRBJ1-3, with D perhaps matching TRBD1 (6 bases). This CDR3 contains 15 residues. Germline V gene data show CDR1 as SGDLS and CDR2 as YYNGEE. V lost 1 base and J lost 4, with 12 bases in between. The CDR3 DNA sequence: TGTGCCAGCAGCGTAAGGGGGGGGCTCGGAAACACCATATATTTT. Its translation: CASSVRGGLGNTIYF.

The chain links TRBV10-3 to TRBJ1-5; weak D call: TRBD1 (6 bases). The CDR3 consists of 15 residues. Germline V lookup: CDR1 ENHRY, CDR2 SYGVKD. V was pared by 0 bases and J by 7 bases, with 13 bases between. CDR3 nucleotides: TGTGCCATCAGTGAGTCGGACAGATCAGGACAGCCCCAGCATTTT. This gives the protein CAISESDRSGQPQHF.

This chain uses TRBV5-6 with TRBJ1-2, with no clear D. Germline-derived CDR1 and CDR2 are SGHDT and YYEEEE. The CDR3 contains 11 residues. Between the trimmed V and J ends, which lost 3 bases and 5 bases, there was a span of 5 bases. CDR3 loop: CASSSRYGYTF. CDR3 nucleotide sequence: TGTGCCAGCAGCTCCAGATATGGCTACACCTTC.

This clone was recorded only once. The chain uses TRBV7-3 and TRBJ1-1; D may be TRBD1 (5 bases). Trimming took 4 bases from V and 5 from J, leaving 20 bases between them. This CDR3 has 16 amino acids. Germline lookup yields CDR1 SGHTA and CDR2 FQGTGA. The CDR3 loop is CASSSGRGGSRTEAFF. CDR3 nucleotides: TGTGCCAGCAGCTCGGGACGCGGAGGGAGTAGGACTGAAGCTTTCTTT.

The chain joins TRBV6-5 to TRBJ1-5, with a possible D match to TRBD1 (6 bases). In germline, CDR1 is MNHEY, CDR2 SVGAGI. The CDR3 is 13 residues long. With 7 bases removed from V and 4 bases from J, the gap between germline ends came to 11 bases. The CDR3 is CASKRTENQPQHF. The DNA of the CDR3 is TGTGCCAGCAAGAGGACAGAGAATCAGCCCCAGCATTTT.

The rearrangement joins TRBV5-1 to TRBJ2-7; 10 bases are a match to TRBD2. V trimming: 4 bases; J trimming: 2 bases; junction bases outside the gene matches: 3. Germline V lookup: CDR1 SGHRS, CDR2 YFSETQ. The CDR3 covers 14 residues. The CDR3 sequence is CASSGTSAPYEQYF. The CDR3 DNA is TGCGCCAGCAGCGGGACTAGCGCGCCCTACGAGCAGTACTTC.

V gene TRBV19 combines with J gene TRBJ1-2; 7 bases line up with TRBD1. The V and J ends lost 3 bases and 5 bases, in that order; junction bases with no gene match: 6. The CDR3 consists of 14 residues. Germline V gene lookup returns CDR1 LNHDA and CDR2 SQIVND (reference sequence). The CDR3 DNA follows: TGTGCCAGTAGTATTCGGGGACAGTTATATGGCTACACCTTC. Translated, it gives CASSIRGQLYGYTF.

For the CDR3, the DNA is TGTGCCAGCAGTGAGGCAGGGATTATCACTGAAGCTTTCTTT. Translation gives CASSEAGIITEAFF. V is TRBV2 and J is TRBJ1-1; tentatively, D is TRBD1 (5 bases). Looked up from germline, CDR1 is SNHLY and CDR2 is FYNNEI. There are 14 residues in the CDR3. V lost 3 bases, J lost 4 bases, and 12 bases lay in between. The full variable domain, rest sourced from reference TRBV2 and TRBJ1-1, is EPEVTQTPSHQVTQMGQEVILRCVPISNHLYFYWYRQILGQKVEFLVSFYNNEISEKSEIFDDQFSVERPDGSNFTLKIRSTKLEDSAMYFCASSEAGIITEAFFGQGTRLTVV.

The gene calls are TRBV7-6 and TRBJ2-3; possibly TRBD2 for D (7 bases). The CDR3 totals 16 residues. The V gene lost 7 bases and the J gene lost 3 bases, with 20 bases spanning the gap. The germline gives CDR1 SGHVS, CDR2 FNYEAQ. The CDR3 reads CASTVGGGDETDTQYF. CDR3 sequence (DNA): TGTGCCAGCACCGTAGGGGGGGGAGATGAGACAGATACGCAGTATTTT.

The V gene is TRBV14, the J gene TRBJ2-5; D gene uncertain. There are 12 residues in the CDR3. The V and J ends lost 6 bases and 2 bases respectively, with 7 bases between them. The germline V gene encodes CDR1 SGHDN and CDR2 FVKESK. The CDR3 here is CASRVEQETQYF. The CDR3, as DNA: TGTGCCAGCAGGGTAGAGCAAGAGACCCAGTACTTC.

The rearrangement links TRBV28 to TRBJ1-4; 8 bases map to TRBD1. CDR1 and CDR2 from the germline V gene are MDHEN and SYDVKM. Trimming at V came to 8 bases and at J to 3 bases, leaving 2 bases not matched to a gene. There are 13 residues in the CDR3. The CDR3 sequence: CASSQGANEKLFF. The CDR3 region has the DNA TGTGCCAGCTCACAGGGGGCTAATGAAAAACTGTTTTTT.

The chain couples TRBV9 to TRBJ1-2; tentative D call: TRBD1 (6 bases). V lost 0 bases, J lost 6 bases, and 9 bases lay in between. There are 13 residues in the CDR3. Germline V gene lookup returns CDR1 SGDLS and CDR2 YYNGEE. This chain's CDR3 is CASSVATGNGYTF. CDR3 nucleotide sequence: TGTGCCAGCAGCGTAGCTACAGGGAATGGCTACACCTTC.

The gene calls are TRBV11-2 and TRBJ2-7; TRBD1 might be the D (6 bases). Germline CDR1 is SGHAT and CDR2 is FQNNGV. The CDR3 runs 16 residues. V lost 7 bases to trimming and J lost 2 bases, with 21 bases between them. The CDR3 region is CASKRAPTGLTYEQYF. CDR3 sequence (DNA): TGTGCCAGCAAAAGGGCCCCTACAGGGTTGACCTACGAGCAGTACTTC.

The chain has TRBV28 and TRBJ1-2, with D uncertain. The CDR3 has 15 residues. Germline CDR1 reads MDHEN; CDR2 reads SYDVKM. The V gene lost 7 bases and the J gene lost 3 bases, with 18 bases spanning the gap. The CDR3 nucleotides are TGTGCCAGCATCCCGGTAGTAACTCCCTACTATGGCTACACCTTC. Encoded protein: CASIPVVTPYYGYTF.

This clone has only one observation. This sequence joins TRBV19 and TRBJ1-2; 10 bases match TRBD1. Germline CDR1 reads LNHDA; CDR2 reads SQIVND (reference sequence). Trimming took 6 bases from V and 6 from J; bases not matched to a gene: 7. The CDR3 loop spans 14 amino acids. CDR3 DNA: TGTGCCAGTAGATACGGACAGGGGGGTAATGGCTACACCTTC. Translated, it gives CASRYGQGGNGYTF.

This clone has a single count. The V call is TRBV4-1, the J call TRBJ2-1; 12 nucleotides match TRBD2. Germline V gene data show CDR1 as MGHRA and CDR2 as YSYEKL. The CDR3 is made up of 16 amino acids. The V gene end was trimmed by 5 bases and the J gene end by 4 bases; junction bases not matched to a gene: 6. The CDR3 DNA sequence: TGCGCCAGCAGCTCTCGGACTAGCGGGATATACAATGAGCAGTTCTTC. Translated: CASSSRTSGIYNEQFF.

About this clone: The sample carries other DNA sequences with the same CDR3. This chain links TRBV15 with TRBJ2-7, with unresolved D. Per germline, CDR1 LNHNV and CDR2 YYDKDF (reference sequence). The CDR3 runs to 12 residues. V dropped 0 bases and J dropped 6 bases, with 6 bases sitting between them. The CDR3 here is CATSRDRLEQYF. CDR3 in DNA: TGTGCCACCAGCAGAGACAGGCTCGAGCAGTACTTC. Filled out from reference TRBV15 and TRBJ2-7, the complete variable domain reads DAMVIQNPRYQVTQFGKPVTLSCSQTLNHNVMYWYQQKSSQAPKLLFHYYDKDFNNEADTPDNFQSRRPNTSFCFLDIRSPGLGDTAMYLCATSRDRLEQYFGPGTRLTVT.

The rearrangement uses TRBV2 and TRBJ2-7; D perhaps matches TRBD1 (6 bases). From germline, CDR1 is SNHLY and CDR2 FYNNEI. The CDR3 runs to 14 residues. V was trimmed by 3 bases and J by 0 bases, leaving 9 bases between them. The CDR3 DNA sequence: TGTGCCAGCAGTGATGGACAGAGCTCCTACGAGCAGTACTTC. As protein: CASSDGQSSYEQYF.

V gene TRBV5-1 combines with J gene TRBJ2-7, with D hard to call. Trimming left V 5 bases short and J 0 bases short, with 9 bases between. The CDR3 has 13 amino acids. Germline CDR1 SGHRS, CDR2 YFSETQ. CDR3 DNA: TGCGCCAGCAGAACTGGAGACTCCTACGAGCAGTACTTC. It is translated as CASRTGDSYEQYF.

Here the CDR3 reads CASSIGPDTQYF. CDR3 in DNA: TGTGCCAGCAGTATTGGGCCGGATACGCAGTATTTT. The chain couples TRBV2 to TRBJ2-3; D not resolved. The germline V gene encodes CDR1 SNHLY and CDR2 FYNNEI. This CDR3 region has 12 residues. Trimming left V 5 bases short and J 6 bases short, with 9 bases between.

This chain connects TRBV27 to TRBJ2-2, with 8 bases matching TRBD1. V lost 6 bases to trimming and J lost 3 bases; unmatched junction nucleotides: 9. Germline CDR1 MNHEY, CDR2 SMNVEV (reference sequence). There are 16 residues in the CDR3. CDR3 sequence reads: CASSLYSGGDTGELFF. The CDR3 DNA sequence: TGTGCCAGCAGCCTTTACTCAGGGGGCGACACCGGGGAGCTGTTTTTT.

V and J are TRBV5-1 and TRBJ1-1; 7 bases agree with TRBD1. Germline V gene sequence: CDR1 SGHRS, CDR2 YFSETQ. V gave up 3 bases and J gave up 7 bases; unmatched junction bases: 3. The CDR3 has 12 amino acids. The DNA of the CDR3 is TGCGCCAGCAGCTCGGACAGGTATGAAGCTTTCTTT. Protein: CASSSDRYEAFF.

V is TRBV15 and J is TRBJ1-2; 8 bases align to TRBD1. Germline V gives CDR1 LNHNV, CDR2 YYDKDF (reference sequence). The V and J ends lost 2 bases and 2 bases, in that order; junction bases with no gene match: 10. The CDR3 extends over 17 amino acids. The CDR3: CATSRPALQGGNYGYTF. DNA for the CDR3: TGTGCCACCAGCAGACCCGCCCTACAGGGGGGAAACTATGGCTACACCTTC.

This chain connects TRBV9 to TRBJ2-1; 9 bases map to TRBD2. The V gene end was trimmed by 0 bases and the J gene end by 3 bases; junction bases not matched to a gene: 4. The CDR3 extends over 16 amino acids. Germline CDR1 reads SGDLS; CDR2 reads YYNGEE. CDR3 nucleotides: TGTGCCAGCAGCGTAGAAGTTAGCGGGAGCTACAATGAGCAGTTCTTC. Amino acid sequence: CASSVEVSGSYNEQFF.

This chain uses TRBV5-5 with TRBJ1-5, with TRBD1 matching 7 bases. The junction had 5 bases not matched to a gene; V was cut back by 1 base and J by 1 base. Germline V gene sequence: CDR1 SGHKS, CDR2 YYEKEE (reference sequence). The CDR3 is 16 amino acids. CDR3 sequence: CASSLLGQASNQPQHF. In DNA form, the CDR3 reads TGTGCCAGCAGCTTGCTCGGACAGGCAAGCAATCAGCCCCAGCATTTT.

This clone was detected only a few times. The V gene is TRBV25-1, the J gene TRBJ2-7; TRBD2 aligns across 14 bases. From germline, CDR1 is MGHDK and CDR2 SYGVNS. Trimming cost V 8 bases and J 5 bases; bases outside gene matches: 2. The length of the CDR3 is 13 residues. CDR3 sequence (DNA): TGTGCCAGCCGGACTAGCGGGAGGAACGAGCAGTACTTC. Amino acid sequence: CASRTSGRNEQYF.

This chain joins TRBV4-1 and TRBJ2-1; D is possibly TRBD1 (6 bases). The V gene lost 1 base and the J gene lost 9 bases, with 16 bases spanning the gap. Germline V gives CDR1 MGHRA, CDR2 YSYEKL. The CDR3 extends over 15 amino acids. This CDR3 reads CASSQGSIPTGEQFF. CDR3 nucleotide sequence: TGCGCCAGCAGCCAAGGGAGCATCCCGACAGGTGAGCAGTTCTTC.

J is TRBJ2-1 and V is TRBV19; 11 bases match TRBD2. Trimming cost V 10 bases and J 6 bases; bases outside gene matches: 8. The CDR3 spans 14 residues. The germline CDR1 and CDR2 sequences are LNHDA and SQIVND (reference sequence). The CDR3 reads CATTYGTSGNEQFF. The DNA for the CDR3 is TGTGCCACCACCTACGGGACTAGCGGCAATGAGCAGTTCTTC. The full variable domain, with the rest looked up from reference TRBV19 and TRBJ2-1, is DGGITQSPKYLFRKEGQNVTLSCEQNLNHDAMYWYRQDPGQGLRLIYYSQIVNDFQKGDIAEGYSVSREKKESFPLTVTSAQKNPTAFYLCATTYGTSGNEQFFGPGTRLTVL.